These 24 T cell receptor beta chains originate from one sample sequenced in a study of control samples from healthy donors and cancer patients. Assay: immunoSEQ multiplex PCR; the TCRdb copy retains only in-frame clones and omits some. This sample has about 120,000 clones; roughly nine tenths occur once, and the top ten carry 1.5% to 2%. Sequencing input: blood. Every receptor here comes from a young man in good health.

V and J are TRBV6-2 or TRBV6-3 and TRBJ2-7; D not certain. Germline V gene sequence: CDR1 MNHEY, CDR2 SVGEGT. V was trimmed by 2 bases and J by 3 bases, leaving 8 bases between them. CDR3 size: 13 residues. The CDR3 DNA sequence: TGTGCCAGCAGTTACGTCGGCCACTACGAGCAGTACTTC. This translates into CASSYVGHYEQYF.

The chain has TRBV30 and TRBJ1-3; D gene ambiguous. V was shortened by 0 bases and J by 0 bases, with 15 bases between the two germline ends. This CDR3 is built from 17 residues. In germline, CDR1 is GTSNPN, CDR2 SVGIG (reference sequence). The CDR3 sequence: CAWSVKAGVPSGNTIYF. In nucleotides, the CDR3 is TGTGCCTGGAGTGTAAAGGCAGGCGTCCCCTCTGGAAACACCATATATTTT.

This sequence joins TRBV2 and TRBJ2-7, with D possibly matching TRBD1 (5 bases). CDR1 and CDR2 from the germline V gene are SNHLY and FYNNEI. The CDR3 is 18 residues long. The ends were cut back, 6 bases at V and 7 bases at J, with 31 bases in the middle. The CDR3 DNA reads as TGTGCCAGCAGGGGGCGTTGGGTTTTCAGCCTACGATATTGGGAGCAGTACTTC. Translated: CASRGRWVFSLRYWEQYF.

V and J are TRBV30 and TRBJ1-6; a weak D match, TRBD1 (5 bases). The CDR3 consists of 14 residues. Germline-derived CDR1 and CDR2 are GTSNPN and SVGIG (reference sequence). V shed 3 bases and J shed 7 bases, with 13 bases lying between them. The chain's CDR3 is CAWRPGRRNSPLHF. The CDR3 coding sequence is TGTGCCTGGAGACCGGGACGTCGGAATTCACCCCTCCACTTT.

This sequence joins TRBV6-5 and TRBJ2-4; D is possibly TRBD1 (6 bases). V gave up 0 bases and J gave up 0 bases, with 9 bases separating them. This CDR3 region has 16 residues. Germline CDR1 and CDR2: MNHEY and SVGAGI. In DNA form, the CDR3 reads TGTGCCAGCAGTTACTCGACAGGAGTAGCCAAAAACATTCAGTACTTC. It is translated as CASSYSTGVAKNIQYF.

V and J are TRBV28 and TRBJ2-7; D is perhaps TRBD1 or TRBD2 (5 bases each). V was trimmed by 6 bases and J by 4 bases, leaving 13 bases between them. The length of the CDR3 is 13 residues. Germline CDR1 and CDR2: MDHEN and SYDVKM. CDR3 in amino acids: CASSQWDGYEQYF. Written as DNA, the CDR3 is TGTGCCAGCAGCCAGTGGGACGGGTACGAGCAGTACTTC.

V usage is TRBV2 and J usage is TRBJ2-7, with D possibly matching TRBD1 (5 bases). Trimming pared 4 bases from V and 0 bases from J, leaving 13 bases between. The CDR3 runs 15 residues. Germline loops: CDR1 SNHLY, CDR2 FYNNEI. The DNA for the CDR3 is TGTGCCAGCAGTGTGGACACGTCTTTCTCCTACGAGCAGTACTTC. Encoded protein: CASSVDTSFSYEQYF.

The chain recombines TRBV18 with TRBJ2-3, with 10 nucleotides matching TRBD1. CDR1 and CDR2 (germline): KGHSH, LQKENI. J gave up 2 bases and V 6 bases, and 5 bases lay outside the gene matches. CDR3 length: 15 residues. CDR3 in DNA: TGTGCCAGCTCCCCTAGACAGGGGGCCACAGATACGCAGTATTTT. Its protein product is CASSPRQGATDTQYF.

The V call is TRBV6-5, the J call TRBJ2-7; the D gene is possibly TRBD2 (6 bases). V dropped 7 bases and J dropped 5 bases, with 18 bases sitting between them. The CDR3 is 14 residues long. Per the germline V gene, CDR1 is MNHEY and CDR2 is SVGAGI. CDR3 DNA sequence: TGTGCCAGCAAATTGGGGACTCGCGGGGACGAGCAGTACTTC. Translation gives CASKLGTRGDEQYF.

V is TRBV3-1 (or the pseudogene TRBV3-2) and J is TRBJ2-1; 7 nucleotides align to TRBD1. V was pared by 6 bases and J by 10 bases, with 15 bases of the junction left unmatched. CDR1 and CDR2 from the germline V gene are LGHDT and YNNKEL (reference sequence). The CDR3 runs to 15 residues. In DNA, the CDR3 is TGTGCCAGCAGGAAACAGGGGCCCAGGGCCTTGGAGCAGTTCTTC. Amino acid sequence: CASRKQGPRALEQFF.

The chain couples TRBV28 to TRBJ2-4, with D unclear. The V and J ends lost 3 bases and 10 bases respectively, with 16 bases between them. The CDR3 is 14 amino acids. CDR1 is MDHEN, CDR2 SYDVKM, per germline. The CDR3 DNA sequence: TGTGCCAGCAGTTTGGCGCAGTATAGGCAAATTCAGTACTTC. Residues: CASSLAQYRQIQYF.

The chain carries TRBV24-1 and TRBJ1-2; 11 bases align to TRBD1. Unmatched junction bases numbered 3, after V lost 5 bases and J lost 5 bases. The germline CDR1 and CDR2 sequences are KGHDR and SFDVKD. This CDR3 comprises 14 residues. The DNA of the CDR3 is TGTGCCACCAGTGCTCGGGACAGGGGGTATGGCTACACCTTC. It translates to CATSARDRGYGYTF.

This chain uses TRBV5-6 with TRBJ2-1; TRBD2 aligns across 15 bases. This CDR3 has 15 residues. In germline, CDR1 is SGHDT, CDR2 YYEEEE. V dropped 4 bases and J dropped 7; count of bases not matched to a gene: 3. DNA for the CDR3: TGTGCCAGCAGCGCGGGACTAGCGGGGGGAAATGAGCAGTTCTTC. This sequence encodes CASSAGLAGGNEQFF.

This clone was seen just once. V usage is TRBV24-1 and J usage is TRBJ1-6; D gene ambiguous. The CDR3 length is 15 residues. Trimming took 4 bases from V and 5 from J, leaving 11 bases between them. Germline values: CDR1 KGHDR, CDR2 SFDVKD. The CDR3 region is CATSDKLYHNSPLHF. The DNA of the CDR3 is TGTGCCACCAGTGACAAATTATACCATAATTCACCCCTCCACTTT.

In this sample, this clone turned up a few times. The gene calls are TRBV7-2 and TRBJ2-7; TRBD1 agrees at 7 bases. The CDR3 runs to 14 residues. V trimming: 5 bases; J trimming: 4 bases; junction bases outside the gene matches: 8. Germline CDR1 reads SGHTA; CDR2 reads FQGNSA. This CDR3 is CASSPRDSSYEQYF. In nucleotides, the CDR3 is TGTGCCAGCAGCCCACGGGACAGCTCTTACGAGCAGTACTTC. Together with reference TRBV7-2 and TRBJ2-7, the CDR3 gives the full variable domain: GAGVSQSPSNKVTEKGKDVELRCDPISGHTALYWYRQSLGQGLEFLIYFQGNSAPDKSGLPSDRFSAERTGGSVSTLTIQRTQQEDSAVYLCASSPRDSSYEQYFGPGTRLTVT.

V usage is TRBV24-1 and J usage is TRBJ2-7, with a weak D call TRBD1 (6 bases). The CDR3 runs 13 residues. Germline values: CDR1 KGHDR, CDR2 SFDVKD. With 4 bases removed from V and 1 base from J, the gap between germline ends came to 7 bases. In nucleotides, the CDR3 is TGTGCCACCAGTGAAGGGGGATCCTACGAGCAGTACTTC. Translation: CATSEGGSYEQYF.

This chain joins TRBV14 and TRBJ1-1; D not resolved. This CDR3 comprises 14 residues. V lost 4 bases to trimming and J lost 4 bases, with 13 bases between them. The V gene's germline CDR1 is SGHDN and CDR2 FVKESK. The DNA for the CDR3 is TGTGCCAGCAGCCTCGGACGGAGCCCCACTGAAGCTTTCTTT. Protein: CASSLGRSPTEAFF.

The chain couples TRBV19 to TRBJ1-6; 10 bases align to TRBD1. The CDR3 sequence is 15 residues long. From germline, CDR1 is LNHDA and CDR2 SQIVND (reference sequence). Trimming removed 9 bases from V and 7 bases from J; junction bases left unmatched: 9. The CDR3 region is CASRDRGGQNSPLHF. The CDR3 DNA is TGTGCCAGCAGGGACAGGGGAGGACAGAATTCACCCCTCCACTTT.

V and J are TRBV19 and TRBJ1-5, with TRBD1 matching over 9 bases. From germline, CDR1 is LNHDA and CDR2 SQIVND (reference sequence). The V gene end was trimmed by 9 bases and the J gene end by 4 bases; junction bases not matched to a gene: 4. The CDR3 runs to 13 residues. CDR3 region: CASGGQGNQPQHF. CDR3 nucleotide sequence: TGTGCCAGCGGTGGACAGGGGAATCAGCCCCAGCATTTT.

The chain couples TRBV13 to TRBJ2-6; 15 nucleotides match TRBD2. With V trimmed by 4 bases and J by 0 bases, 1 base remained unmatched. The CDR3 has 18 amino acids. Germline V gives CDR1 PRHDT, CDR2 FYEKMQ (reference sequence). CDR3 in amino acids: CASSWTSGRASGANVLTF. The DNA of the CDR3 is TGTGCCAGCAGCTGGACTAGCGGGAGGGCCTCTGGGGCCAACGTCCTGACTTTC.

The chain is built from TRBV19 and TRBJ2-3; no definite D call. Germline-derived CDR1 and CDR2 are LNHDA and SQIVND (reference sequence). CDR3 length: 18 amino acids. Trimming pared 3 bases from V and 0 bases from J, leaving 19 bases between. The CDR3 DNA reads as TGTGCCAGTAGTATTTATCTCTCTGGCGGACCTAGCACAGATACGCAGTATTTT. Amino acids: CASSIYLSGGPSTDTQYF. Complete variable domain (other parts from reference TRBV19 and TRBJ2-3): DGGITQSPKYLFRKEGQNVTLSCEQNLNHDAMYWYRQDPGQGLRLIYYSQIVNDFQKGDIAEGYSVSREKKESFPLTVTSAQKNPTAFYLCASSIYLSGGPSTDTQYFGPGTRLTVL.

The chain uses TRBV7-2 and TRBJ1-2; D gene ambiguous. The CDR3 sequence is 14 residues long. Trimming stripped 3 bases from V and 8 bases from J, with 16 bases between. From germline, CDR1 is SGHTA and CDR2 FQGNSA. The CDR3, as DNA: TGTGCCAGCAGCTTTAGTTGGGCTCTCGCCGGCTACACCTTC. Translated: CASSFSWALAGYTF.

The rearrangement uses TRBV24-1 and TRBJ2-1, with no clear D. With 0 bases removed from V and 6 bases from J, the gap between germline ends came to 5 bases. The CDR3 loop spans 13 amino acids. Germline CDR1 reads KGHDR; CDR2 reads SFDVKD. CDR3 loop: CATSDLNGNEQFF. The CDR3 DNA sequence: TGTGCCACCAGTGATTTGAACGGCAATGAGCAGTTCTTC.

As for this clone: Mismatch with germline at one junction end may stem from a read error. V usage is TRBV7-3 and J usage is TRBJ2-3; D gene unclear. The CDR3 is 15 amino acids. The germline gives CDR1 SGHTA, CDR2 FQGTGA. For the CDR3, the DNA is TGTGCCAGCAACTTACTGGGTGCTAGCACAGATACGCAGTATTTT. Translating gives CASNLLGASTDTQYF.